These 9 T cell receptor beta chains originate from one sample sequenced in a study of blood T cells in healthy people across ages. A second PCR of about 7 to 12 cycles used a sample-barcoded 5' primer and a J-beta primer mix. From the 5' RACE reads, TCRdb called clonotypes with MiXCR, one entry per CDR3 protein. There are about 1.6 million distinct CDR3 sequences in the sample; 34% occur only once, and about 11% lies in the top ten. Sequencing was done on a sample of blood. The receptors originated from a woman aged 25-40 years in good health.

This sequence joins TRBV7-9 and TRBJ2-2, with D tentatively TRBD1 (6 bases). Per the germline V gene, CDR1 is SEHNR and CDR2 is FQNEAQ (reference sequence). With 7 bases removed from V and 6 bases from J, the gap between germline ends came to 15 bases. The CDR3 runs 14 residues. CDR3 DNA sequence: TGTGCCAGCAACAGGGTACCCGGTTCCGGGGAGCTGTTTTTT. Translated, it gives CASNRVPGSGELFF.

This chain links TRBV11-2 with TRBJ2-5; 9 nucleotides agree with TRBD2. The CDR3 length is 16 residues. The germline V gene has CDR1 SGHAT and CDR2 FQNNGV. V shed 5 bases and J 7 bases; nucleotides not matched to a gene: 14. CDR3 in DNA: TGTGCCAGCAGCCGCACCCTAGCGGGGATAGGGCTGACCCAGTACTTC. Residues: CASSRTLAGIGLTQYF.

This chain connects TRBV20-1 to TRBJ1-2; 7 nucleotides align to TRBD1. Germline loops: CDR1 DFQATT, CDR2 SNEGSKA (reference sequence). V trimming: 4 bases; J trimming: 8 bases; junction bases outside the gene matches: 7. The CDR3 totals 12 residues. This CDR3 is CSAIQGPGGYTF. In DNA, the CDR3 is TGCAGTGCTATACAGGGGCCTGGGGGCTACACCTTC.

As regards this clonotype: Here the CDR3 omits its conserved ending phenylalanine or tryptophan, so a read error is the likely source. The CDR3 nucleotides read TGCGCCAGCAGCTTAACGACAGGGGGCGAGTACGAGCAGTACTTA. It translates to CASSLTTGGEYEQYL. The chain has TRBV5-1 and TRBJ2-7, with 10 bases fitting TRBD1. Germline CDR1 and CDR2: SGHRS and YFSETQ. V gave up 2 bases and J gave up 4 bases; unmatched junction bases: 6. This CDR3 comprises 15 residues.

This clonotype was observed a few times. This chain connects TRBV5-1 to TRBJ2-1; 9 bases are shared with TRBD1. J was trimmed by 8 bases and V by 5 bases; bases with no gene match: 8. Germline loops: CDR1 SGHRS, CDR2 YFSETQ. The CDR3 loop spans 14 amino acids. CDR3 residues: CASRGGQGPHEQFF. The CDR3 DNA reads TGCGCCAGCAGGGGGGGACAGGGCCCCCATGAGCAGTTCTTC.

This clonotype was counted at least ten times. The chain has TRBV20-1 and TRBJ2-7; no reliable D call. V lost 1 base, J lost 1 base, and 8 bases lay in between. CDR1 DFQATT and CDR2 SNEGSKA come from the germline V gene (reference sequence). The length of the CDR3 is 13 residues. CDR3 sequence (DNA): TGCAGTGCTAGAGGACATGCGTCCTACGAGCAGTACTTC. Translating gives CSARGHASYEQYF.

This chain uses TRBV20-1 with TRBJ1-1; D uncertain. The ends were cut back, 8 bases at V and 1 base at J, with 14 bases in the middle. The CDR3 totals 13 residues. CDR1 is DFQATT, CDR2 SNEGSKA, per germline (reference sequence). The CDR3 coding sequence is TGCAGTTCCTTAGGACTGACGAACACTGAAGCTTTCTTT. It yields the protein CSSLGLTNTEAFF.

This clonotype was seen repeatedly, ten times or more. The chain recombines TRBV9 with TRBJ2-3; possibly TRBD2 for D (5 bases). Between the trimmed V and J ends, which lost 3 bases and 2 bases, there was a span of 13 bases. Germline CDR1 reads SGDLS; CDR2 reads YYNGEE. The CDR3 contains 15 residues. CDR3 sequence (DNA): TGTGCCAGCAGCGCCGGGCGGGCGGCCACAGATACGCAGTATTTT. Translating gives CASSAGRAATDTQYF.

On this clonotype: Compared with germline, one end of the junction differs, possibly owing to a read error. The CDR3 loop reads CASSRTGVSGANVPTF. CDR3 bases: TGTGCCAGCAGCCGAACGGGGGTTTCTGGGGCCAACGTCCCGACTTTC. The chain is built from TRBV3-1 and TRBJ2-6, with a tentative D call TRBD2 (6 bases). The CDR3 is 16 residues long. Germline V gene data show CDR1 as LGHDT and CDR2 as YNNKEL (reference sequence).